The 21 T cell receptor beta chains in this list originate from one sample, sequenced in a study of T cell repertoires in cytomegalovirus infection. From the reads, TCRdb called clonotypes with MiXCR, one entry per CDR3 protein. Among tens of thousands of distinct CDR3 sequences listed, 20% were seen once. No antigens are known for them. Material: CD8+ T cells from cultured PBMCs, obtained from culture after CMV antigen stimulation. These receptors all stem from a human donor in good health (CMV status not recorded). Some clones in this sample may be carry-over from other donors' samples.

A few counts support this clonotype. J is TRBJ1-1 and V is TRBV7-9; D is unclear. V was pared by 4 bases and J by 4 bases, with 7 bases between. Per germline, CDR1 SEHNR and CDR2 FQNEAQ (reference sequence). The CDR3 contains 12 residues. CDR3 sequence (DNA): TGTGCCAGCAGCTCGGGAGTCACTGAAGCTTTCTTT. Protein: CASSSGVTEAFF.

The chain uses TRBV12-3 or TRBV12-4 and TRBJ1-3, with D possibly being TRBD1 (5 bases). The length of the CDR3 is 14 residues. V was cut by 10 bases and J by 3 bases, with 16 bases left in between. CDR3 in DNA: TGTGCCATCTGGGACCGGATCTATGGAAACACCATATATTTT. It translates to CAIWDRIYGNTIYF.

This clonotype was seen a few times. This sequence joins TRBV4-1 and TRBJ2-5; 7 positions agree with TRBD2. Germline CDR1 and CDR2: MGHRA and YSYEKL. V lost 1 base, J lost 7 bases, and 3 bases stayed unmatched. The CDR3 has 13 residues. CDR3 DNA sequence: TGCGCCAGCAGCCAAGGCTCGGGGGGGACCCAGTACTTC. Its protein is CASSQGSGGTQYF.

This clonotype has just a few counts. This chain joins TRBV12-3 or TRBV12-4 and TRBJ1-2; 9 positions match TRBD1. V shed 5 bases and J 8 bases; nucleotides not matched to a gene: 15. This CDR3 has 16 residues. The CDR3 loop is CASSPELGQGSKGYTF. The CDR3 nucleotides read TGTGCCAGCAGTCCGGAGTTGGGACAGGGTTCAAAAGGCTACACCTTC.

This clonotype was recorded a few times. The chain couples TRBV28 to TRBJ1-2; possible D gene TRBD1, 6 bases. The CDR3 is 15 amino acids. Trimming took 5 bases from V and 2 from J, leaving 15 bases between them. Germline values: CDR1 MDHEN, CDR2 SYDVKM. The CDR3 DNA sequence: TGTGCCAGCAGTCCCCTCCGGACAGCCAACTATGGCTACACCTTC. This encodes CASSPLRTANYGYTF.

The chain links TRBV7-2 to TRBJ1-5; D not certain. The germline V and J ends were trimmed by 0 bases and 3 bases, with 6 bases remaining between them. The germline V gene has CDR1 SGHTA and CDR2 FQGNSA. The CDR3 is 14 residues long. In DNA form, the CDR3 reads TGTGCCAGCAGCTTAGCAGGGATCAATCAGCCCCAGCATTTT. This sequence encodes CASSLAGINQPQHF.

This clonotype was counted only a few times. CDR3 DNA: TGCGCCAGCAGCCAAGATTCACAGGGAAAAGGTGGCTACACCTTC. Encoded protein: CASSQDSQGKGGYTF. The genes are TRBV4-3 and TRBJ1-2; maybe TRBD1 (6 bases). V gave up 0 bases and J gave up 7 bases, with 15 bases separating them. In germline, CDR1 is LGHNA, CDR2 YSLEER. The CDR3 has 15 residues.

This clonotype has just a few counts. This sequence joins TRBV27 and TRBJ1-1, with D uncertain. This CDR3 contains 14 residues. The germline CDR1 and CDR2 sequences are MNHEY and SMNVEV (reference sequence). The V gene lost 7 bases and the J gene lost 11 bases, with 23 bases spanning the gap. The CDR3 nucleotides read TGTGCCAGCAACCCCTCGGGTCCCAAGCGACCGGCTTTCTTT. Its protein product is CASNPSGPKRPAFF.

The rearrangement links TRBV6-5 to TRBJ1-1; D possibly corresponds to TRBD1 (6 bases). CDR1 is MNHEY, CDR2 SVGAGI, per germline. Trimming cost V 5 bases and J 3 bases, with 13 bases left between them. There are 14 residues in the CDR3. CDR3 loop: CASSPGDGDTEAFF. For the CDR3, the DNA is TGTGCCAGCAGTCCAGGGGACGGGGACACTGAAGCTTTCTTT.

This clonotype is a singleton in its sample. Here the CDR3 reads CASSGRIPYGYTF. DNA of the CDR3: TGTGCCAGCAGCGGACGAATTCCCTATGGCTACACCTTC. The gene calls are TRBV2 and TRBJ1-2; D is ambiguous. The germline CDR1 and CDR2 sequences are SNHLY and FYNNEI. The ends were cut back, 6 bases at V and 4 bases at J, with 12 bases in the middle. The CDR3 is 13 residues long.

This chain joins TRBV7-2 and TRBJ2-1, with 7 bases identical to TRBD2. V dropped 4 bases and J dropped 5; count of bases not matched to a gene: 11. Germline V gives CDR1 SGHTA, CDR2 FQGNSA. The length of the CDR3 is 16 residues. CDR3 nucleotides: TGTGCCAGCAGCTCCACGGGAGCGGGGCCCCACAATGAGCAGTTCTTC. Its translation: CASSSTGAGPHNEQFF. Using reference TRBV7-2 and TRBJ2-1 for the parts outside the CDR3, the full variable domain is GAGVSQSPSNKVTEKGKDVELRCDPISGHTALYWYRQSLGQGLEFLIYFQGNSAPDKSGLPSDRFSAERTGGSVSTLTIQRTQQEDSAVYLCASSSTGAGPHNEQFFGPGTRLTVL.

This clonotype was detected only a few times. The CDR3 bases are TGTGCCAGCAGCTTACTCGGTGGGGGGTTGAATGAGCAGTTCTTC. The encoded protein is CASSLLGGGLNEQFF. The J gene is TRBJ2-1, the V gene TRBV7-2; a possible D gene is TRBD2 (6 bases). Germline V gene lookup returns CDR1 SGHTA and CDR2 FQGNSA. The CDR3 extends over 15 amino acids. V gave up 2 bases and J gave up 7 bases, with 15 bases separating them.

V is TRBV7-2 and J is TRBJ1-4; no definite D call. Germline CDR1 and CDR2: SGHTA and FQGNSA. CDR3 size: 16 residues. V dropped 5 bases and J dropped 0 bases, with 13 bases sitting between them. CDR3 DNA: TGTGCCAGCAGCCACGAGGTAGAAGCAACTAATGAAAAACTGTTTTTT. It codes for CASSHEVEATNEKLFF.

The chain couples TRBV6-6 to TRBJ1-4; 9 nucleotides align to TRBD1. V lost 6 bases and J lost 7; bases outside the gene matches: 6. This CDR3 is 14 amino acids long. Germline CDR1 and CDR2: MNHNY and SVGAGI (reference sequence). This CDR3 reads CASSSGQGFEKLFF. The DNA for the CDR3 is TGTGCCAGCAGCTCCGGACAGGGGTTTGAAAAACTGTTTTTT.

This clonotype was found many times. V is TRBV7-9 and J is TRBJ1-1; D is unclear. V dropped 5 bases and J dropped 3 bases, with 13 bases sitting between them. The CDR3 has 14 amino acids. Per the germline V gene, CDR1 is SEHNR and CDR2 is FQNEAQ (reference sequence). The CDR3 sequence is CASSARKEDTEAFF. The CDR3 DNA reads TGTGCCAGCAGCGCAAGAAAGGAGGACACTGAAGCTTTCTTT.

The chain couples TRBV27 to TRBJ1-1, with 8 positions matching TRBD1. Trimming cost V 7 bases and J 5 bases; bases outside gene matches: 9. This CDR3 is 14 amino acids long. Germline values: CDR1 MNHEY, CDR2 SMNVEV (reference sequence). The CDR3 is CASTFGQGTTEAFF. In DNA, the CDR3 is TGTGCCAGCACCTTTGGACAGGGAACGACTGAAGCTTTCTTT.

This clonotype has a handful of counts. V and J are TRBV12-3 or TRBV12-4 and TRBJ2-3; D gene unclear. The length of the CDR3 is 12 residues. V lost 6 bases and J lost 5, with 9 bases in between. CDR3: CASRAMGDTQYF. The DNA of the CDR3 is TGTGCCAGCAGGGCCATGGGAGATACGCAGTATTTT.

The genes are TRBV30 and TRBJ2-1; 10 bases map to TRBD2. J lost 4 bases, V lost 8 bases, and 8 bases had no gene match. Looked up from germline, CDR1 is GTSNPN and CDR2 is SVGIG (reference sequence). The CDR3 is made up of 14 amino acids. CDR3 coding DNA: TGTGCCGGGGGAAGCGGGGGGGATTACAATGAGCAGTTCTTC. Its protein is CAGGSGGDYNEQFF.

This clonotype has more than one count but fewer than ten. The chain carries TRBV6-5 and TRBJ1-2, with D maybe TRBD1 (5 bases). V was shortened by 4 bases and J by 7 bases, with 16 bases between the two germline ends. This CDR3 is 14 amino acids long. CDR1 MNHEY and CDR2 SVGAGI come from the germline V gene. The CDR3 protein is CASSSGAIYLGYTF. The DNA of the CDR3 is TGTGCCAGCAGTTCCGGGGCGATTTACCTTGGCTACACCTTC.

The chain links TRBV7-9 to TRBJ1-3; no clear D. Per the germline V gene, CDR1 is SEHNR and CDR2 is FQNEAQ (reference sequence). Trimming pared 5 bases from V and 0 bases from J, leaving 8 bases between. The CDR3 spans 14 residues. CDR3 nucleotides: TGTGCCAGCAGCCAACAGTGCTCTGGAAACACCATATATTTT. It yields the protein CASSQQCSGNTIYF.

The V and J genes are TRBV4-2 and TRBJ1-1; the D is unclear. This CDR3 is built from 18 residues. With 0 bases removed from V and 1 base from J, the gap between germline ends came to 18 bases. CDR1 and CDR2 (germline): LGHNA, YNFKEQ. In DNA form, the CDR3 reads TGTGCCAGCAGCCAAGACTCTTTCCCCGGCAGTAGGAACACTGAAGCTTTCTTT. Translation: CASSQDSFPGSRNTEAFF.